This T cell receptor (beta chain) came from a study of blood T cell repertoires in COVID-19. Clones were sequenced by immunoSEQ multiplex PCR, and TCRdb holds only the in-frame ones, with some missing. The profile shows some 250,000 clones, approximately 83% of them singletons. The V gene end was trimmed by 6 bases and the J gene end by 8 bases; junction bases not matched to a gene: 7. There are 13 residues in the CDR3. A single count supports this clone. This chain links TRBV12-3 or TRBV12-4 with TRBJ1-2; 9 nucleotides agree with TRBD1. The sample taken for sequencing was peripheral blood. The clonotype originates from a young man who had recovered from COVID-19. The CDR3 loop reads CASRRDRAGGYTF. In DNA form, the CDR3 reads TGTGCCAGCAGACGGGACAGGGCGGGGGGCTACACCTTC.